This T cell receptor (beta chain) was observed in a study of blood T cells in healthy people across ages. Study-level background: Per two T cells, template switching captured roughly one barcoded beta molecule. The study's findings and limits: Measured against age, TCR beta diversity per million T cells decreased in a roughly linear manner. Changes in expanded clonotypes were possibly confounded, as the CMV status of donors was unknown.

This CDR3 contains 14 residues. Per the germline V gene, CDR1 is SGHDN and CDR2 is FVKESK. V lost 4 bases, J lost 6 bases, and 12 bases lay in between. Alongside a J-beta primer mix, a sample-barcoded 5' primer served in a second PCR lasting about 7 to 11 cycles. TCRdb processed the 5' RACE reads anew with MiXCR; each CDR3 protein has one entry. The data hold some 920,000 distinct CDR3 sequences, with roughly half observed a single time. To note about this clonotype: Its target is not known.

This clonotype was obtained from a woman aged 55-70 years in good health. J is TRBJ1-4 and V is TRBV14; D perhaps matches TRBD1 (5 bases). What was sequenced was blood. The CDR3 coding sequence is TGTGCCAGCAGCCGCCCGGGACCATATGAAAAACTGTTTTTT. The encoded protein is CASSRPGPYEKLFF.